These 3 T cell receptor beta chains were all obtained from the same sample, sequenced in a study of T cells after yellow fever vaccination. Each CDR3 protein gets one entry after TCRdb re-called the 5' RACE reads with MiXCR. The sample records about 360,000 distinct CDR3 sequences, approximately 5.7% being singletons. The sequenced sample was PBMCs, obtained 5 days after the yellow fever booster vaccination. The origin of the receptors is a man aged 25 to 45 who received the YFV17D yellow fever vaccine.

There are many counts of this clonotype. The gene calls are TRBV11-2 and TRBJ2-3, with 9 bases fitting TRBD2. V trimming: 5 bases; J trimming: 4 bases; junction bases outside the gene matches: 16. Germline V gene lookup returns CDR1 SGHAT and CDR2 FQNNGV. The CDR3 has 18 residues. CDR3 in amino acids: CASSPTSKGGREADTQYF. The CDR3 nucleotides are TGTGCCAGCAGCCCTACCTCGAAAGGCGGGAGGGAAGCAGATACGCAGTATTTT.

This clonotype was detected ten times or more. The chain couples TRBV20-1 to TRBJ2-3; D gene unclear. With 0 bases removed from V and 6 bases from J, the gap between germline ends came to 13 bases. This CDR3 is built from 14 residues. The germline CDR1 and CDR2 sequences are DFQATT and SNEGSKA (reference sequence). The CDR3 DNA reads TGCAGTGCTAGAGATCTTAGGGTGATGGATACGCAGTATTTT. Protein: CSARDLRVMDTQYF.

The chain combines TRBV20-1 with TRBJ2-5; TRBD1 agrees at 7 bases. CDR3 size: 12 residues. J lost 2 bases, V lost 7 bases, and 4 bases had no gene match. Per germline, CDR1 DFQATT and CDR2 SNEGSKA (reference sequence). CDR3 region: CSVGQRQETQYF. The CDR3 DNA is TGCAGTGTGGGACAGAGACAAGAGACCCAGTACTTC.